The sequence of this T cell receptor (beta chain) was determined in a study of identical twins. Study-level findings and limits: Abundant cord blood beta clonotypes carried fewer insertions; memory repertoires showed none. Within twin pairs, the out-of-frame alpha sequences they shared showed excess low generation probability.

Concerning this clonotype: Antigen: not known.

Unique molecular identifiers were present on cDNA, and template switching added a universal primer site. TCRdb itself ran the 5' RACE reads through MiXCR, one entry per CDR3 protein. Of approximately 1.8 million distinct CDR3 sequences in the sample, more than 30% are singletons; the top ten hold around 0.25%. Germline V lookup: CDR1 DFQATT, CDR2 SNEGSKA (reference sequence). The CDR3 extends over 15 amino acids. The J segment lost 6 bases and the V segment lost 5 bases, leaving 12 bases of the junction unmatched. The rearrangement uses TRBV20-1 and TRBJ1-3; TRBD1 matches 8 bases. The sample consisted of cord blood. The clonotype was recovered from a newborn girl in good health. The CDR3 loop is CSAGSGGSRENTIYF. For the CDR3, the DNA is TGCAGTGCTGGTTCAGGGGGCAGCAGGGAAAACACCATATATTTT.